What follows are 30 T cell receptor beta chains derived from one specimen sequenced in a study of T-cell reconstitution after alpha-beta-depleted transplantation in children. Preparation of the TCRbeta library used unique molecular identifiers. TCRdb reprocessed the PCR reads with MiXCR, giving one entry per CDR3 protein. Here the sample spans hundreds of thousands of distinct CDR3 sequences, more than 10% being singletons. This specimen was PBMCs from the stem cell graft donor, taken from the stem cell graft. The receptors here all came from a human donor who donated a stem cell graft to a child with acute lymphoblastic leukemia.

This clonotype was picked up many times. V gene TRBV4-3 combines with J gene TRBJ2-1, with D possibly being TRBD2 (5 bases). The CDR3 contains 12 residues. Germline CDR1 reads LGHNA; CDR2 reads YSLEER. Trimming removed 1 base from V and 7 bases from J, with 5 bases in between. The CDR3 DNA follows: TGCGCCAGCAGCCAAGGACTAAATGAGCAGTTCTTC. Encoded protein: CASSQGLNEQFF.

This clonotype was recorded at least ten times. The chain uses TRBV5-1 and TRBJ1-2; 7 bases match TRBD1. From germline, CDR1 is SGHRS and CDR2 YFSETQ. The CDR3 runs to 15 residues. V was pared by 4 bases and J by 4 bases, with 10 bases of the junction left unmatched. The CDR3: CASSGGTDRGYGYTF. CDR3 sequence (DNA): TGCGCCAGCAGCGGCGGGACAGATCGCGGCTATGGCTACACCTTC.

The chain joins TRBV5-1 to TRBJ2-3; 15 bases map to TRBD2. CDR3 length: 16 residues. Trimming took 0 bases from V and 8 from J; bases not matched to a gene: 4. Germline lookup yields CDR1 SGHRS and CDR2 YFSETQ. The CDR3 sequence is CASSLGTSGGASTQYF. The CDR3 region has the DNA TGCGCCAGCAGCTTGGGGACTAGCGGGGGGGCCTCTACGCAGTATTTT. The full variable domain, its missing parts supplied by reference TRBV5-1 and TRBJ2-3, is KAGVTQTPRYLIKTRGQQVTLSCSPISGHRSVSWYQQTPGQGLQFLFEYFSETQRNKGNFPGRFSGRQFSNSRSEMNVSTLELGDSALYLCASSLGTSGGASTQYFGPGTRLTVL.

This clonotype was counted at least ten times. The chain couples TRBV2 to TRBJ2-1; no clear D. Germline V gene lookup returns CDR1 SNHLY and CDR2 FYNNEI. The CDR3 is 14 amino acids. The V gene lost 4 bases and the J gene lost 7 bases, with 14 bases spanning the gap. CDR3 sequence: CASSGSRSGNEQFF. The CDR3 bases are TGTGCCAGCAGTGGGTCTCGAAGTGGGAATGAGCAGTTCTTC.

Only a few counts were recorded for this clonotype. This chain links TRBV6-1 with TRBJ2-6; 8 nucleotides align to TRBD2. This CDR3 spans 18 amino acids. Trimming at V came to 6 bases and at J to 1 base, leaving 11 bases not matched to a gene. Germline CDR1 reads MNHNS; CDR2 reads SASEGT. CDR3 loop: CASSPGRGKTSGANVLTF. The DNA for the CDR3 is TGTGCCAGCAGCCCCGGGAGGGGCAAGACGTCTGGGGCCAACGTCCTGACTTTC.

V and J are TRBV30 and TRBJ2-3; a possible D gene is TRBD2 (5 bases). There are 15 residues in the CDR3. The germline gives CDR1 GTSNPN, CDR2 SVGIG (reference sequence). V was pared by 5 bases and J by 2 bases, with 17 bases between. The CDR3 region is CAWAKRAGPTDTQYF. DNA for the CDR3: TGTGCCTGGGCGAAGAGGGCCGGACCCACAGATACGCAGTATTTT.

This clonotype appeared a few times. This chain uses TRBV15 with TRBJ1-5; unclear D gene. Trimming pared 0 bases from V and 3 bases from J, leaving 9 bases between. CDR3 length equals 15 residues. CDR1 is LNHNV, CDR2 YYDKDF, per germline (reference sequence). The CDR3 reads CATSRDLGNNQPQHF. The CDR3 region has the DNA TGTGCCACCAGCAGAGATTTAGGGAACAATCAGCCCCAGCATTTT. The full variable domain, in which reference TRBV15 and TRBJ1-5 provide the parts outside the CDR3, is DAMVIQNPRYQVTQFGKPVTLSCSQTLNHNVMYWYQQKSSQAPKLLFHYYDKDFNNEADTPDNFQSRRPNTSFCFLDIRSPGLGDTAMYLCATSRDLGNNQPQHFGDGTRLSIL.

This clonotype was detected many times. The J gene is TRBJ1-2, the V gene TRBV3-1, with 7 bases aligning to TRBD1. Germline CDR1 and CDR2: LGHDT and YNNKEL (reference sequence). J gave up 6 bases and V 3 bases, and 13 bases lay outside the gene matches. CDR3 size: 16 residues. CDR3 sequence: CASSQMPQGEGDGYTF. The CDR3 DNA reads as TGTGCCAGCAGCCAGATGCCTCAGGGGGAGGGTGATGGCTACACCTTC.

This clonotype showed up many times. V usage is TRBV19 and J usage is TRBJ1-1; D is unresolved. CDR3 length equals 13 residues. Trimming took off 4 bases at V and 1 base at J, with 7 bases between the two ends. Germline CDR1 reads LNHDA; CDR2 reads SQIVND (reference sequence). This chain's CDR3 is CASSNSPNTEAFF. CDR3 nucleotides: TGTGCCAGTAGTAACAGTCCGAACACTGAAGCTTTCTTT.

This clonotype was detected ten times or more. The genes are TRBV29-1 and TRBJ2-3; the D is unclear. This CDR3 has 14 residues. Germline V gene sequence: CDR1 SQVTM, CDR2 ANQGSEA. V was cut by 8 bases and J by 6 bases, with 21 bases left in between. CDR3 protein: CSIPEFSSWDTQYF. CDR3 sequence (DNA): TGCAGCATTCCTGAATTCAGTTCTTGGGATACGCAGTATTTT.

This clonotype was detected only a few times. The chain combines TRBV7-9 with TRBJ2-5; TRBD1 aligns across 7 bases. The V segment lost 1 base and the J segment 4 bases; nucleotides outside the gene matches: 9. The CDR3 is 16 residues long. Germline V CDR1 and CDR2: SEHNR, FQNEAQ (reference sequence). The CDR3: CASSLGEQGILETQYF. The CDR3 DNA is TGTGCCAGCAGCTTAGGTGAACAGGGGATTTTAGAGACCCAGTACTTC.

This clonotype was counted ten times or more. This chain uses TRBV28 with TRBJ1-2; the D is unclear. Between the trimmed V and J ends, which lost 8 bases and 8 bases, there was a span of 9 bases. The CDR3 spans 10 residues. Germline-derived CDR1 and CDR2 are MDHEN and SYDVKM. The CDR3 DNA reads TGTGCCAGCGGTACTCAGGGCTACACCTTC. It translates to CASGTQGYTF.

The sample holds many counts of this clonotype. The chain couples TRBV29-1 to TRBJ1-2; TRBD1 might be the D (6 bases). The CDR3 loop spans 16 amino acids. Germline V CDR1 and CDR2: SQVTM, ANQGSEA. Trimming stripped 2 bases from V and 0 bases from J, with 16 bases between. CDR3 nucleotides: TGCAGCGTTGAAACTTTAGTGGACAGATCTAACTATGGCTACACCTTC. Amino acids: CSVETLVDRSNYGYTF. Combining the CDR3 with reference TRBV29-1 and TRBJ1-2 gives the whole variable domain SAVISQKPSRDICQRGTSLTIQCQVDSQVTMMFWYRQQPGQSLTLIATANQGSEATYESGFVIDKFPISRPNLTFSTLTVSNMSPEDSSIYLCSVETLVDRSNYGYTFGSGTRLTVV.

The V call is TRBV7-9, the J call TRBJ2-1; the D gene could be TRBD1 or TRBD2 (5 bases each). This CDR3 contains 16 residues. Germline V gives CDR1 SEHNR, CDR2 FQNEAQ (reference sequence). Between the trimmed V and J ends, which lost 5 bases and 8 bases, there was a span of 22 bases. CDR3 residues: CASSPRGPTPPHEQFF. Written as DNA, the CDR3 is TGTGCCAGCAGCCCCCGGGGCCCAACCCCCCCCCATGAGCAGTTCTTC.

This clonotype was seen many times. J is TRBJ2-3 and V is TRBV28; 7 bases are a match to TRBD2. The CDR3 has 15 amino acids. Germline CDR1 is MDHEN and CDR2 is SYDVKM. V lost 6 bases and J lost 0; bases outside the gene matches: 6. The CDR3 region has the DNA TGTGCCAGCAGGGGAGCGGGGAGGAGCACAGATACGCAGTATTTT. Translated: CASRGAGRSTDTQYF.

This clonotype was detected many times. This sequence joins TRBV2 and TRBJ2-1, with D perhaps TRBD1 or TRBD2 (5 bases each). With 9 bases removed from V and 0 bases from J, the gap between germline ends came to 12 bases. CDR1 and CDR2 (germline): SNHLY, FYNNEI. CDR3 size: 14 residues. CDR3: CARRGPSSYNEQFF. In nucleotides, the CDR3 is TGTGCCAGGAGGGGCCCGAGCTCCTACAATGAGCAGTTCTTC.

About this clonotype: A much larger clone lies a single base off, so this may be a read error. This chain links TRBV5-5 with TRBJ2-4; D gene unclear. The CDR3 loop spans 13 amino acids. From germline, CDR1 is SGHKS and CDR2 YYEKEE (reference sequence). Trimming shortened V by 9 bases and J by 0 bases, and 10 bases separated the two germline ends. CDR3 DNA: TGTGCCACCACAGCGCTAGCCAAAAACATTCAGTACTTC. Translating it yields CATTALAKNIQYF.

At least ten counts were recorded for this clonotype. V gene TRBV4-3 combines with J gene TRBJ2-7; weak D call: TRBD2 (5 bases). Germline CDR1 LGHNA, CDR2 YSLEER. This CDR3 spans 14 amino acids. Trimming removed 1 base at V and 4 bases at J, with 11 bases between. This CDR3 is CASSQAPGLYEQYF. The DNA of the CDR3 is TGCGCCAGCAGCCAAGCCCCCGGACTGTACGAGCAGTACTTC.

Many counts were recorded for this clonotype. The rearrangement links TRBV11-1 to TRBJ1-1; D call uncertain. The CDR3 is 16 amino acids. The germline gives CDR1 SGHAT, CDR2 FQDESV (reference sequence). V lost 0 bases to trimming and J lost 1 base, with 12 bases between them. CDR3 region: CASSLAKGRRNTEAFF. CDR3 nucleotides: TGTGCCAGCAGCTTAGCGAAAGGACGCCGGAACACTGAAGCTTTCTTT.

This clonotype was seen at least ten times. The rearrangement uses TRBV10-3 and TRBJ2-5; tentative D call: TRBD2 (5 bases). The CDR3 contains 14 residues. V shed 0 bases and J shed 5 bases, with 10 bases lying between them. The V gene's germline CDR1 is ENHRY and CDR2 SYGVKD. CDR3 sequence reads: CAISESAERETQYF. The CDR3 nucleotides read TGTGCCATCAGTGAGTCCGCGGAGCGGGAGACCCAGTACTTC.

Many counts were recorded for this clonotype. The chain combines TRBV20-1 with TRBJ2-3, with a tentative D call TRBD2 (7 bases). The CDR3 consists of 14 residues. CDR1 and CDR2 (germline): DFQATT, SNEGSKA (reference sequence). V shed 3 bases and J shed 1 base, with 11 bases lying between them. CDR3 sequence: CSASGGLGTDTQYF. CDR3 in DNA: TGCAGTGCTAGCGGGGGGCTTGGCACAGATACGCAGTATTTT.

This clonotype was recorded at least ten times. This chain uses TRBV5-1 with TRBJ1-5; D perhaps matches TRBD1 (6 bases). Germline CDR1 is SGHRS and CDR2 is YFSETQ. The CDR3 spans 15 residues. V lost 4 bases and J 2 bases, leaving 13 bases between the germline ends. The CDR3 spells CASSLTGEGNQPQHF. In nucleotides, the CDR3 is TGCGCCAGCAGCCTGACAGGAGAGGGCAATCAGCCCCAGCATTTT.

This clonotype was observed many times. J is TRBJ1-5 and V is TRBV10-3; 7 positions agree with TRBD1. The V and J ends lost 2 bases and 6 bases, in that order; junction bases with no gene match: 1. Germline V gene data show CDR1 as ENHRY and CDR2 as SYGVKD. CDR3 length equals 13 residues. The DNA for the CDR3 is TGTGCCATCAGTGAGGGGACAGTTCAGCCCCAGCATTTT. It codes for CAISEGTVQPQHF.

Many counts were recorded for this clonotype. The V and J genes are TRBV6-1 and TRBJ1-4; 9 nucleotides match TRBD1. The germline gives CDR1 MNHNS, CDR2 SASEGT. The CDR3 loop spans 17 amino acids. Trimming at V came to 7 bases and at J to 0 bases, leaving 9 bases not matched to a gene. In DNA, the CDR3 is TGTGCCAGCACAGACGACAGGGGGTATTCAACTAATGAAAAACTGTTTTTT. It encodes CASTDDRGYSTNEKLFF.

This clonotype was recorded many times. The chain couples TRBV12-3 or TRBV12-4 to TRBJ1-1; D might be TRBD1 (6 bases). V dropped 5 bases and J dropped 9 bases, with 16 bases sitting between them. The CDR3 is 13 residues long. The CDR3 region has the DNA TGTGCCAGCAGTCGAAGACAGGACCAAAAAGCTTTCTTT. It codes for CASSRRQDQKAFF.

In this sample, this clonotype turned up many times. This chain joins TRBV6-1 and TRBJ2-5, with unresolved D. Germline lookup yields CDR1 MNHNS and CDR2 SASEGT. V lost 4 bases and J 3 bases, leaving 12 bases between the germline ends. This CDR3 is 14 amino acids long. CDR3 coding DNA: TGTGCCAGCAGTGTGCAGAGAAGGAAAGAGACCCAGTACTTC. Residues: CASSVQRRKETQYF.

V and J are TRBV5-1 and TRBJ2-6; the D gene is possibly TRBD1 (6 bases). The CDR3 contains 18 residues. V was cut by 1 base and J by 1 base, with 15 bases left in between. CDR1 is SGHRS, CDR2 YFSETQ, per germline. CDR3 DNA sequence: TGCGCCAGCAGCTTGACAGGGAACTTACCTTCTGGGGCCAACGTCCTGACTTTC. This gives the protein CASSLTGNLPSGANVLTF.

This clonotype has ten or more counts. The chain links TRBV6-1 to TRBJ2-2; no firm D call. CDR3 length: 12 amino acids. V shed 4 bases and J shed 6 bases, with 6 bases lying between them. In germline, CDR1 is MNHNS, CDR2 SASEGT. As DNA, the CDR3 is TGTGCCAGCAGTGCAATTGCCGGGGAGCTGTTTTTT. Amino acids: CASSAIAGELFF.

This chain joins TRBV7-9 and TRBJ2-1; possibly TRBD1 for D (6 bases). In germline, CDR1 is SEHNR, CDR2 FQNEAQ (reference sequence). This CDR3 has 14 amino acids. V lost 6 bases, J lost 12 bases, and 21 bases lay in between. DNA of the CDR3: TGTGCCAGCAGTCGCCTGGAACCGGGACAAGTGCAGTTCTTC. It specifies CASSRLEPGQVQFF.

This clonotype was counted many times. The V gene is TRBV20-1, the J gene TRBJ1-1; 8 bases map to TRBD1. This CDR3 is 15 amino acids long. Germline V gives CDR1 DFQATT, CDR2 SNEGSKA (reference sequence). After removal of 2 bases from V and 0 bases from J, the junction contained 5 bases not matched to a gene. CDR3 in DNA: TGCAGTGCTAGATCACGGGACAGGATGAACACTGAAGCTTTCTTT. Translated, it gives CSARSRDRMNTEAFF.